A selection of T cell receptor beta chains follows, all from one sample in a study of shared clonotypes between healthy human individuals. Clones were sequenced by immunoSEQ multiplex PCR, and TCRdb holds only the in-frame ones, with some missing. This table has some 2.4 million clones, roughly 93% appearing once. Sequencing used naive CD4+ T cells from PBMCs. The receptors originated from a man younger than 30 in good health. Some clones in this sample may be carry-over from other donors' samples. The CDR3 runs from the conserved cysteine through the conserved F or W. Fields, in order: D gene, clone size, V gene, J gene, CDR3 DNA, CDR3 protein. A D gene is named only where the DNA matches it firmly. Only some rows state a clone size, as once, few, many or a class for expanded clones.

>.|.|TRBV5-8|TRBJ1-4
TGTGCCAGCAGCCCCCGCGGGGACGGGGATGAAAAACTGTTTTTT
CASSPRGDGDEKLFF
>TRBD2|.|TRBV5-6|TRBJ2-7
TGTGCCAGCAGCTTTGGTAGCGGGAGGGTAAGGTTCGAGCAGTACTTC
CASSFGSGRVRFEQYF
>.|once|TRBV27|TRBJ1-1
TGTGCCAGCAGTTTCATAGGGCGCACTGAAGCTTTCTTT
CASSFIGRTEAFF
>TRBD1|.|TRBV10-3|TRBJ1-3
TGTGCCATCAGTGATCAGGGGGGCCTCTCTGGAAACACCATATATTTT
CAISDQGGLSGNTIYF
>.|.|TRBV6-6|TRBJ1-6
TGTGCCAGCAGCGATTTGGATTATAATTCACCCCTCCACTTT
CASSDLDYNSPLHF
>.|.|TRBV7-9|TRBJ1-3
TGTGCCAGCAGCTTGCTCGATGGAAACACCATATATTTT
CASSLLDGNTIYF
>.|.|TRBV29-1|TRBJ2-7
TGCAGCGTTGAAGATGGCAGGACAGACTACGAGCAGTACTTC
CSVEDGRTDYEQYF
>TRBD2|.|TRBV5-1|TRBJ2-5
TGCGCCAGCAGCACCGGGACTAGCGGGAGGGGAAAGGGGGAGACCCAGTACTTC
CASSTGTSGRGKGETQYF
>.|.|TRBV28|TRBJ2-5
TGTGCCAGCAGGCCCCTACGGGGACGACAAGAGACCCAGTACTTC
CASRPLRGRQETQYF
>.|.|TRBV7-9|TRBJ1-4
TGTGCCAGCAGCGCAGGGGAAACAACTAATGAAAAACTGTTTTTT
CASSAGETTNEKLFF
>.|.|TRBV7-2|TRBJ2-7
TGTGCCAGCAGCCCGAAAAGCTCCTACGAGCAGTACTTC
CASSPKSSYEQYF
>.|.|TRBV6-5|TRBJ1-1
TGTGCCAGCAGTTACTCGATTCTCCGGGGCACTGAAGCTTTCTTT
CASSYSILRGTEAFF
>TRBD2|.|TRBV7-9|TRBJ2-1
TGTGCCAGCAGACGGGGACTAGCGGACCGCTCTTTGTACAATGAGCAGTTCTTC
CASRRGLADRSLYNEQFF
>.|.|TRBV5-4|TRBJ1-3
TGTGCCAGCACCCCCGGGGGGGGCCGCTCTGGAAACACCATATATTTT
CASTPGGGRSGNTIYF
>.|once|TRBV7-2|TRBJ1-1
TGTGCCAGCAGCTTAGGAGTCACCGAGGGGGGTGAAGCTTTCTTT
CASSLGVTEGGEAFF
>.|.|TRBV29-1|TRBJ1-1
TGCAGCGTTGAAGAGGACAGAAGAACTGAAGCTTTCTTT
CSVEEDRRTEAFF
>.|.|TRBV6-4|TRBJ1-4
TGTGCCAGCAGTGACGAGGGGGGCGAAAAACTGTTTTTT
CASSDEGGEKLFF
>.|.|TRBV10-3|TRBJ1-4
TGTGCCATCAGAGACGCAACTAATGAAAAACTGTTTTTT
CAIRDATNEKLFF
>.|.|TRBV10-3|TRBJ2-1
TGTGCCATCAGCCGGACTTCCAATGAGCAGTTCTTC
CAISRTSNEQFF
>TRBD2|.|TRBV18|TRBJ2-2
TGTGCCAGCTCCTCGCGGGAGTGGAACACCGGGGAGCTGTTTTTT
CASSSREWNTGELFF
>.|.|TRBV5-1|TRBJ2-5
TGCGCCAGCAGCTGGGCCGGACAAGAGACCCAGTACTTC
CASSWAGQETQYF
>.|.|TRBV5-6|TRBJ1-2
TGTGCCAGCAGCTTGTCCCAGGGTAGAGTTAACTATGGCTACACCTTC
CASSLSQGRVNYGYTF
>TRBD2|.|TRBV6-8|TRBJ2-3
TGTGCCAGCTTCGTTTCAAGGACTAGCGGGAGTCGGGCAAGCACAGATACGCAGTATTTT
CASFVSRTSGSRASTDTQYF
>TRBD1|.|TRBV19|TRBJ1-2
TGTGCCAGTAGTACCCGGACAGGGAGAGGCTACACCTTC
CASSTRTGRGYTF
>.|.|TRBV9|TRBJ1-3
TGTGCCAGCAGCGGCTACTCTGGAAACACCATATATTTT
CASSGYSGNTIYF
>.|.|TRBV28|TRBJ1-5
TGTGCCAGCAGTTTTAGTAGCTATAGCAATCAGCCCCAGCATTTT
CASSFSSYSNQPQHF
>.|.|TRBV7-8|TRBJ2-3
TGTGCCAGCACCAAGGGGCGGGTCAAATTCACAGATACGCAGTATTTT
CASTKGRVKFTDTQYF
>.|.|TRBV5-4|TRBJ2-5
TGTGCCAGCAGCTTCGGGACGCTCCAAGAGACCCAGTACTTC
CASSFGTLQETQYF
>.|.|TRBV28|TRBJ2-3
TGTGCCAGCAGTCCCCGCCGAGTTTATACGCAGTATTTT
CASSPRRVYTQYF
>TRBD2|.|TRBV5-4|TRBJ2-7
TGTGCCAGCAGCTTGTTGCCTAGCGGGAGTTACGAGCAGTACTTC
CASSLLPSGSYEQYF
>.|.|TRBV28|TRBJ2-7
TGTGCCAGCAGGCCCGAGGGAGGAAAAACCTCCTACGAGCAGTACTTC
CASRPEGGKTSYEQYF
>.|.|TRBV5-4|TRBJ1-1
TGTGCCAGCAGCTTGTTCGGGGAAGCTGAAGCTTTCTTT
CASSLFGEAEAFF
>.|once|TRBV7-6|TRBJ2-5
TGTGCCAGCAGCTTAGTCCACGGGGAAGAGACCCAGTACTTC
CASSLVHGEETQYF
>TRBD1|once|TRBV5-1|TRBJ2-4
TGCGCCAGCAGCCCCCGGACAGGGAGGCCCAAAAACATTCAGTACTTC
CASSPRTGRPKNIQYF
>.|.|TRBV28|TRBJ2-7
TGTGCCAGCAGTCTCAGACAGAGCCTCCCCTACGAGCAGTACTTC
CASSLRQSLPYEQYF
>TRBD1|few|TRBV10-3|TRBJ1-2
TGTGCCATCAGCACACAGGGGGAGCCCTCTAACTATGGCTACACCTTC
CAISTQGEPSNYGYTF
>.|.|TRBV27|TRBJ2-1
TGTGCCAGCAGTTTAAACCAGGGCGGGTTGAGTGAGCAGTTCTTC
CASSLNQGGLSEQFF
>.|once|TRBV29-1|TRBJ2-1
TGCAGCGCCGGGGTCGGGCAGGGAGTGAGCAATGAGCAGTTCTTC
CSAGVGQGVSNEQFF
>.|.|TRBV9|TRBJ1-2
TGTGCCAGCAGCGCACAGGGAGGTGGCTACACCTTC
CASSAQGGGYTF
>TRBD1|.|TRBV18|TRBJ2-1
TGTGCCAGCTCACCCAGACAGGGGACGGGTGAGCAGTTCTTC
CASSPRQGTGEQFF